This T cell receptor beta chain comes out of a study of T cells in Graves' hyperthyroidism and ophthalmopathy. Study findings and constraints: Most thyroid clonotypes with frequency above 0.001 were detected in blood. Ophthalmopathy cases were set apart from stable hyperthyroidism by a 13 V-J model.

Fresh 10 ml peripheral blood yielded PBMCs. Losses at the gene ends were 0 bases for V and 0 bases for J; bases not matched to a gene: 11. The length of the CDR3 is 18 residues. Germline V gene data show CDR1 as WSHSY and CDR2 as SAAADI. This clonotype was seen ten or more times. Its cognate antigen is unknown. Amplified TCR beta CDR3 regions derived from RNA transcripts. Researchers ran a first-round RT-PCR on the TCR CDR3 using the HTBI primer set. TCRdb used MiXCR to reprocess the multiplex PCR reads, holding one entry per CDR3 protein. The top ten clones hold approximately 28% of a sample with fewer than 200,000 distinct CDR3 sequences, more than 15% of them seen once.

The chain links TRBV10-2 to TRBJ2-7; TRBD1 matches 7 bases. This TCR came from a woman between 50 and 59 years old with Graves' hyperthyroidism. The specimen sequenced was blood. CDR3 DNA: TGCGCCAGCAGTGAGTCGACAGGGTGGACAGTCCTCTCCTACGAGCAGTACTTC. It is translated as CASSESTGWTVLSYEQYF.